This entry describes one T cell receptor beta chain. Its antigen remains unknown. The germline CDR1 and CDR2 sequences are ENHRY and SYGVKD. CDR3 length: 15 residues. This sample stems from a study of monozygotic twins with inflammatory bowel disease. Overall study results and limits: The analysis failed to separate different T cell subtypes.

There were eight separate reactions per sample in which cDNA was made. One entry per CDR3 protein, without DNA, is what TCRdb gives after re-calling the 5' RACE reads. This sample's table has nearly 450,000 distinct CDR3 sequences. The source is a human donor with ulcerative colitis or Crohn's disease, or a healthy co-twin of an affected twin (not recorded which). The rearrangement joins TRBV10-3 to TRBJ2-1; the TCRdb call, TRBD1, lacks DNA for checking. Sequencing used blood. CDR3 in amino acids: CAISKGQGAEDEQFF.